This TCR beta chain derives from a study of chemoradiotherapy in HPV16-positive cancers. At the level of the study: Candidate HPV-specific clones and shared TCR motifs came from a couple of HPV16-positive patients. Study results and limitations: Better recurrence-free survival went with HPV-responsive T-cell expansion in HPV16-positive patients.

Sequenced by immunoSEQ multiplex PCR; TCRdb stores in-frame clones only, minus some. The table has over 14,000 clones, about three quarters seen once. Trimming removed 6 bases from V and 3 bases from J; junction bases left unmatched: 4. The CDR3 runs to 15 residues. The V gene's germline CDR1 is LNHDA and CDR2 SQIVND (reference sequence). A remark on this clone: Its antigen remains unidentified.

Sampling was conducted from a patient who underwent chemoradiotherapy. The chain carries TRBV19 and TRBJ2-7, with TRBD2 matching 14 bases. The source of this sequence is a human donor with HPV-associated anogenital cancer. CDR3 sequence reads: CASRGTSGGFYEQYF. For the CDR3, the DNA is TGTGCCAGTAGGGGGACTAGCGGGGGCTTCTACGAGCAGTACTTC.